This T cell receptor (beta chain) came from a study of T cell responses to AZD1222 COVID-19 vaccine. Comments on this clone: Its antigen is unidentified.

The repertoire was sequenced with immunoSEQ multiplex PCR; TCRdb's copy has only in-frame clones and lacks some. The data contain 150,000 to 200,000 clones, 90% to 95% of them singletons. The CDR3 covers 12 residues. V lost 4 bases and J 6 bases, leaving 7 bases between the germline ends. Whole-study results and caveats: Possibly, clonal diversity was underestimated; donors were largely white British and included more females.

The sample consisted of peripheral blood, taken 28 days after the second AZD1222 dose. The TCR comes from an adult who received the AZD1222 COVID-19 vaccine. The chain employs TRBV12-3 or TRBV12-4 and TRBJ1-5; D is unclear. CDR3: CASSSLAQPQHF. The DNA for the CDR3 is TGTGCCAGCAGTTCACTGGCTCAGCCCCAGCATTTT.